What follows are 24 T cell receptor beta chains derived from one specimen sequenced in a study of blood T cell repertoires in COVID-19. Measured with immunoSEQ multiplex PCR; TCRdb has only the in-frame clones, and not every one. The sample includes some 460,000 clones, about 89% seen only once; the top ten take approximately 4.3%. Sequenced input: peripheral blood. The receptors were gathered from a woman in her 30s with acute or convalescent COVID-19.

The gene calls are TRBV2 and TRBJ1-5; 7 bases agree with TRBD1. The CDR3 length is 15 residues. V gave up 7 bases and J gave up 3 bases; unmatched junction bases: 9. In germline, CDR1 is SNHLY, CDR2 FYNNEI. CDR3 bases: TGTGCCAGCACTGTCACAGGGGTCAACAATCAGCCCCAGCATTTT. It specifies CASTVTGVNNQPQHF.

This clone was seen a single time. This rearrangement joins TRBV10-2 to TRBJ1-5; the D is unclear. V was clipped by 2 bases and J by 4 bases, with 9 bases between them. CDR1 is WSHSY, CDR2 SAAADI, per germline. This CDR3 region has 14 residues. The CDR3 coding sequence is TGCGCCAGCAGTGAGGTTAGTAAAAATCAGCCCCAGCATTTT. Translation gives CASSEVSKNQPQHF.

The genes are TRBV5-6 and TRBJ2-3; D uncertain. CDR3 length: 15 residues. From germline, CDR1 is SGHDT and CDR2 YYEEEE. V dropped 6 bases and J dropped 0 bases, with 14 bases sitting between them. The CDR3 bases are TGTGCCAGCAACCTATTCCCTACTAGCACAGATACGCAGTATTTT. Its translation: CASNLFPTSTDTQYF.

Concerning this clone: The same CDR3 also results from other DNA sequences found in this sample. The genes are TRBV28 and TRBJ1-1; D gene ambiguous. Germline values: CDR1 MDHEN, CDR2 SYDVKM. The V end lost 3 bases, the J end lost 3 bases, and 8 bases lay between the germline ends. This CDR3 has 13 amino acids. In DNA form, the CDR3 reads TGTGCCAGCAGTTTCACGGGATACACTGAAGCTTTCTTT. It encodes CASSFTGYTEAFF.

The genes are TRBV24-1 and TRBJ2-1, with 9 bases that match TRBD2. CDR3 length: 18 amino acids. Per the germline V gene, CDR1 is KGHDR and CDR2 is SFDVKD. V lost 1 base and J lost 7; bases outside the gene matches: 13. This CDR3 is CATSDLGGRGGHGNEQFF. CDR3 bases: TGTGCCACCAGTGATTTAGGCGGGCGGGGGGGCCACGGAAATGAGCAGTTCTTC.

The chain joins TRBV11-2 to TRBJ2-3; TRBD2 might be the D (6 bases). The CDR3 sequence is 14 residues long. From germline, CDR1 is SGHAT and CDR2 FQNNGV. The V and J ends lost 3 bases and 2 bases respectively, with 9 bases between them. The chain's CDR3 is CASSLTRNTDTQYF. CDR3 sequence (DNA): TGTGCCAGCAGCTTGACTAGGAACACAGATACGCAGTATTTT.

The V and J genes are TRBV4-1 and TRBJ2-2; tentative D call: TRBD1 (6 bases). This CDR3 has 16 amino acids. Germline-derived CDR1 and CDR2 are MGHRA and YSYEKL. V lost 4 bases and J lost 5, with 17 bases in between. CDR3 in DNA: TGCGCCAGCAGCCTCGACGCAGGGGTCGGTACCGGGGAGCTGTTTTTT. Encoded protein: CASSLDAGVGTGELFF.

The chain couples TRBV24-1 to TRBJ1-5, with a possible D match to TRBD1 (5 bases). V was cut by 4 bases and J by 1 base, with 10 bases left in between. CDR1 is KGHDR, CDR2 SFDVKD, per germline. The length of the CDR3 is 15 residues. The CDR3 DNA reads TGTGCCACCAGTGACCCCAGACAGAGCAATCAGCCCCAGCATTTT. It encodes CATSDPRQSNQPQHF.

The chain couples TRBV5-1 to TRBJ2-2; D gene ambiguous. This CDR3 is built from 14 residues. Trimming cost V 7 bases and J 0 bases, with 10 bases left between them. Germline CDR1 and CDR2: SGHRS and YFSETQ. The CDR3 bases are TGCGCCAGCGAGGAATTCGCGAACACCGGGGAGCTGTTTTTT. This gives the protein CASEEFANTGELFF.

This chain connects TRBV9 to TRBJ1-3; D ambiguous. Germline lookup yields CDR1 SGDLS and CDR2 YYNGEE. V lost 2 bases to trimming and J lost 0 bases, with 9 bases between them. There are 15 residues in the CDR3. Written as DNA, the CDR3 is TGTGCCAGCAGCGTGGACGGAGGCTCTGGAAACACCATATATTTT. This sequence encodes CASSVDGGSGNTIYF.

The chain links TRBV4-1 to TRBJ1-2, with 9 bases matching TRBD1. Per germline, CDR1 MGHRA and CDR2 YSYEKL. With V trimmed by 0 bases and J by 10 bases, 6 bases remained unmatched. The CDR3 length is 14 residues. The CDR3 bases are TGCGCCAGCAGCCAAGACGACAGGGGGATTGTCTACACCTTC. This encodes CASSQDDRGIVYTF.

This clone was observed a few times. This chain links TRBV9 with TRBJ1-6, with D possibly TRBD1 on 5 matching bases. V was shortened by 5 bases and J by 9 bases, with 9 bases between the two germline ends. From germline, CDR1 is SGDLS and CDR2 YYNGEE. The CDR3 is 12 residues long. This CDR3 reads CASSGRGSPLHF. CDR3 in DNA: TGTGCCAGCAGTGGGAGGGGTTCACCCCTCCACTTT. The full variable domain, completed using reference TRBV9 and TRBJ1-6, is DSGVTQTPKHLITATGQRVTLRCSPRSGDLSVYWYQQSLDQGLQFLIQYYNGEERAKGNILERFSAQQFPDLHSELNLSSLELGDSALYFCASSGRGSPLHFGNGTRLTVT.

Here the CDR3 DNA reads TGTGCCAGCCAACACACAGATACGCAGTATTTT. Encoded protein: CASQHTDTQYF. The chain has TRBV27 and TRBJ2-3; D unresolved. The CDR3 is 11 residues long. V lost 8 bases to trimming and J lost 2 bases, with 5 bases between them. CDR1 and CDR2 from the germline V gene are MNHEY and SMNVEV (reference sequence).

This clone was observed once. The V and J genes are TRBV6-5 and TRBJ1-2; maybe TRBD1 (5 bases). The V gene's germline CDR1 is MNHEY and CDR2 SVGAGI. V was clipped by 2 bases and J by 0 bases, with 13 bases between them. There are 16 residues in the CDR3. The chain's CDR3 is CASSYRGVNSNYGYTF. The CDR3 DNA is TGTGCCAGCAGTTACCGGGGGGTCAACTCTAACTATGGCTACACCTTC.

The rearrangement joins TRBV28 to TRBJ1-5, with D possibly matching TRBD1 (5 bases). The CDR3 consists of 21 residues. Per germline, CDR1 MDHEN and CDR2 SYDVKM. Trimming removed 3 bases from V and 1 base from J, with 28 bases in between. Here the CDR3 reads CASSFSRGGGSGLGSNQPQHF. The CDR3 nucleotides read TGTGCCAGCAGTTTTAGTAGGGGCGGGGGTTCTGGATTGGGCAGCAATCAGCCCCAGCATTTT. Full variable domain (remainder filled in from reference TRBV28 and TRBJ1-5): DVKVTQSSRYLVKRTGEKVFLECVQDMDHENMFWYRQDPGLGLRLIYFSYDVKMKEKGDIPEGYSVSREKKERFSLILESASTNQTSMYLCASSFSRGGGSGLGSNQPQHFGDGTRLSIL.

This clone was seen more than once but under ten times. The V gene is TRBV3-1 (or the pseudogene TRBV3-2), the J gene TRBJ1-3; 7 bases line up with TRBD1. After removal of 4 bases from V and 2 bases from J, the junction contained 5 bases not matched to a gene. The CDR3 covers 15 residues. Germline V CDR1 and CDR2: LGHDT, YNNKEL (reference sequence). As DNA, the CDR3 is TGTGCCAGCAGCCTTAAAACAGGGGCTGGAAACACCATATATTTT. Residues: CASSLKTGAGNTIYF.

The rearrangement links TRBV6-6 to TRBJ1-5, with D hard to call. In germline, CDR1 is MNHNY, CDR2 SVGAGI (reference sequence). The length of the CDR3 is 12 residues. Between the trimmed V and J ends, which lost 4 bases and 9 bases, there was a span of 10 bases. CDR3: CASSSPTGPQHF. The CDR3 nucleotides are TGTGCCAGCAGTTCACCCACGGGGCCCCAGCATTTT.

This chain connects TRBV4-1 to TRBJ1-2; no clear D gene. Germline V gives CDR1 MGHRA, CDR2 YSYEKL. The CDR3 totals 15 residues. V was cut by 1 base and J by 4 bases, with 13 bases left in between. The CDR3 spells CASSQGEGWAYGYTF. Written as DNA, the CDR3 is TGCGCCAGCAGCCAAGGGGAGGGTTGGGCCTATGGCTACACCTTC.

The chain links TRBV30 to TRBJ1-1; no clear D. Germline V gene sequence: CDR1 GTSNPN, CDR2 SVGIG (reference sequence). The CDR3 totals 13 residues. The V end was cut by 4 bases, the J end by 8 bases, with 17 bases between. CDR3 in amino acids: CAWITPAGREAFF. The CDR3 coding sequence is TGTGCCTGGATCACACCGGCCGGCAGGGAAGCTTTCTTT.

The rearrangement joins TRBV6-6 to TRBJ1-3, with D possibly being TRBD1 (5 bases). Germline assignment: CDR1 MNHNY and CDR2 SVGAGI (reference sequence). The CDR3 contains 14 residues. Between the trimmed V and J ends, which lost 8 bases and 2 bases, there was a span of 13 bases. The CDR3 here is CASQVQGTGNTIYF. In DNA, the CDR3 is TGTGCCAGCCAGGTGCAGGGCACTGGAAACACCATATATTTT.

DNA for the CDR3: TGTGCCAGCAGTGTACAGGGGGCTGCTAGCAATCAGCCCCAGCATTTT. As protein: CASSVQGAASNQPQHF. The rearrangement joins TRBV2 to TRBJ1-5; 9 nucleotides agree with TRBD1. CDR1 SNHLY and CDR2 FYNNEI come from the germline V gene. The CDR3 totals 16 residues. With V trimmed by 4 bases and J by 0 bases, 4 bases remained unmatched.

As concerns this clone: The same CDR3 is also encoded by other DNA sequences in this sample. The genes are TRBV24-1 and TRBJ2-2; D uncertain. The V end lost 5 bases, the J end lost 5 bases, and 8 bases lay between the germline ends. CDR1 KGHDR and CDR2 SFDVKD come from the germline V gene. The CDR3 totals 13 residues. For the CDR3, the DNA is TGTGCCACCAGTGGTCCGGGTACCGGGGAGCTGTTTTTT. As protein: CATSGPGTGELFF.

This clone was picked up one time. The rearrangement uses TRBV23-1 and TRBJ2-7; D may be TRBD2 (7 bases). TRBV23-1 is an open reading frame, and its role is uncertain. This CDR3 has 14 amino acids. The germline V and J ends were trimmed by 8 bases and 6 bases, with 20 bases remaining between them. CDR3: CASSPGGSNCEQYF. CDR3 coding DNA: TGCGCCAGCTCCCCGGGGGGCTCGAATTGCGAGCAGTACTTC.

V is TRBV27 and J is TRBJ1-6, with TRBD1 as a possible D gene (5 bases). Per the germline V gene, CDR1 is MNHEY and CDR2 is SMNVEV (reference sequence). V was clipped by 2 bases and J by 0 bases, with 14 bases between them. The CDR3 consists of 18 residues. CDR3 region: CASSLIAGMGSYNSPLHF. The CDR3 coding sequence is TGTGCCAGCAGTTTAATCGCAGGGATGGGCTCCTATAATTCACCCCTCCACTTT.